Reported below is one T cell receptor beta chain. Using immunoSEQ multiplex PCR, the repertoire was profiled, and TCRdb retains in-frame clones only, with some absent. Among about 83,000 clones listed, 91% were seen once. Between the trimmed V and J ends, which lost 0 bases and 0 bases, there was a span of 6 bases. The CDR3 has 15 amino acids. Germline CDR1 reads SGHAT; CDR2 reads FQNNGV. The sample is drawn from a study of control samples from healthy donors and cancer patients. The chain recombines TRBV11-2 with TRBJ2-1; unclear D gene. The source material was blood. The origin of this receptor is a man aged 50 to 60 in good health. DNA for the CDR3: TGTGCCAGCAGCTTAGAGTCAGTCTCCTACAATGAGCAGTTCTTC. It codes for CASSLESVSYNEQFF.